Detailed here is one T cell receptor (beta chain). The sample is drawn from a study of CD8+CD57+ T cells in acquired aplastic anemia. The template used for profiling TCR beta VDJ and CDR3 was genomic DNA. Via MiXCR, TCRdb re-called the reads, giving one row per CDR3 protein. The sample lists roughly 170,000 distinct CDR3 sequences, about 64% occurring once. CDR3 length equals 17 residues. Germline CDR1 DFQATT, CDR2 SNEGSKA (reference sequence). V dropped 1 base and J dropped 4; count of bases not matched to a gene: 15. This receptor was identified in a human donor in good health. The genes are TRBV20-1 and TRBJ1-2; 7 bases align to TRBD1. The specimen was sorted CD4+, CD8+, or CD8+CD57+ T cells (not recorded which) from PBMCs. The CDR3 loop reads CSARAHPIDRASYGYTF. The CDR3 DNA follows: TGCAGTGCTAGAGCCCATCCAATAGACAGGGCGTCCTATGGCTACACCTTC.